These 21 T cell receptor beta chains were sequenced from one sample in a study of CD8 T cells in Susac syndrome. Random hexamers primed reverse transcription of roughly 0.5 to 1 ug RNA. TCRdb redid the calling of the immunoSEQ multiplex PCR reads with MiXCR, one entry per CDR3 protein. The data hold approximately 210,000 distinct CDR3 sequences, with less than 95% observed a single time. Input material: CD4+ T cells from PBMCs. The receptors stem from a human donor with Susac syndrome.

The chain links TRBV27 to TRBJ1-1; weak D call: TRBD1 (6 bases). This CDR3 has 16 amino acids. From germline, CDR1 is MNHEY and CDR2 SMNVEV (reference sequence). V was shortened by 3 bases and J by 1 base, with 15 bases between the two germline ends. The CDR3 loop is CASSLGSGVKNTEAFF. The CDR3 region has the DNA TGTGCCAGCAGTTTGGGGTCAGGGGTTAAGAACACTGAAGCTTTCTTT.

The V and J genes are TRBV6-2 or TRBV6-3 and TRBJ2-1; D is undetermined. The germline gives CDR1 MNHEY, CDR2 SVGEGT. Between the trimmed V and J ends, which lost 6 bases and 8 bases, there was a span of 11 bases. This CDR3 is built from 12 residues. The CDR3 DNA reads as TGTGCCAGCAGGGGCACTTTGGATGAGCAGTTCTTC. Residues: CASRGTLDEQFF.

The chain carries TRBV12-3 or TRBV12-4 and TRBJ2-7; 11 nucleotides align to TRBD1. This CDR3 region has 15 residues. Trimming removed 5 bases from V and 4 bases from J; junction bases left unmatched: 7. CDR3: CASSPGQGAGYEQYF. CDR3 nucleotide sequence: TGTGCCAGCAGTCCCGGACAGGGGGCAGGGTACGAGCAGTACTTC.

The CDR3 nucleotides are TGTGCCTGGAGTCGGGCAGGGGTTTCCAATCAGCCCCAGCATTTT. Protein sequence: CAWSRAGVSNQPQHF. The chain is built from TRBV30 and TRBJ1-5; possible D gene TRBD1, 6 bases. Germline CDR1 and CDR2: GTSNPN and SVGIG (reference sequence). Trimming cost V 2 bases and J 3 bases, with 14 bases left between them. The CDR3 has 15 residues.

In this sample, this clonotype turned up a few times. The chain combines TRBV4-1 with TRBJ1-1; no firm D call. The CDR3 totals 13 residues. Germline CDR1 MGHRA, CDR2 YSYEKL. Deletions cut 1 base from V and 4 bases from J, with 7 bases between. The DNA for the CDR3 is TGCGCCAGCAGCCAAGCGGAATTCACTGAAGCTTTCTTT. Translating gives CASSQAEFTEAFF.

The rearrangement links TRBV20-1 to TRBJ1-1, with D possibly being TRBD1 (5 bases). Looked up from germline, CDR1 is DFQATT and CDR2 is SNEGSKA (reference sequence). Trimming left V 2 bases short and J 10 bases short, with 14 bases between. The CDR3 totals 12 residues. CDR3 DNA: TGCAGTGCTAGACCATCTCAGGGTACAGCTTTCTTT. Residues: CSARPSQGTAFF.

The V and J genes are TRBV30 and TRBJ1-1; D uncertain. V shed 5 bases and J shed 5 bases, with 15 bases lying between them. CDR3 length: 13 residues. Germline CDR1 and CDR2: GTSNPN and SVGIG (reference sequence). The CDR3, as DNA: TGTGCCTGGCGGACCCCTGGGAATACTGAAGCTTTCTTT. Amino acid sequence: CAWRTPGNTEAFF.

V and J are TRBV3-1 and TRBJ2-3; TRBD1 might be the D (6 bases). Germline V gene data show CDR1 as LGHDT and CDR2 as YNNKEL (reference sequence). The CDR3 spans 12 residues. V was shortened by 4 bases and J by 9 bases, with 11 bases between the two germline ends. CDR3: CASSPTQGTQYF. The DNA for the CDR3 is TGTGCCAGCAGCCCGACCCAGGGGACGCAGTATTTT.

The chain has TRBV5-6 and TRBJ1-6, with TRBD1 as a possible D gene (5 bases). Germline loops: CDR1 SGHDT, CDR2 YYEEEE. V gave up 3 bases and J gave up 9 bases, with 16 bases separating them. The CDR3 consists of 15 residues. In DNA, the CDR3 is TGTGCCAGCAGCTACCTTCGTGGGGCACGTTCACCCCTCCACTTT. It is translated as CASSYLRGARSPLHF.

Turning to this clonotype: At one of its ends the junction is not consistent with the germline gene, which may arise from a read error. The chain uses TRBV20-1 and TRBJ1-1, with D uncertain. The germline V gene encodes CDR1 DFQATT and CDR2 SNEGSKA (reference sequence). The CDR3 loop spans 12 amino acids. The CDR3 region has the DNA TGCAGTGCTAGTATTGCGAACACTGAAGTTTTCTTT. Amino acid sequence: CSASIANTEVFF.

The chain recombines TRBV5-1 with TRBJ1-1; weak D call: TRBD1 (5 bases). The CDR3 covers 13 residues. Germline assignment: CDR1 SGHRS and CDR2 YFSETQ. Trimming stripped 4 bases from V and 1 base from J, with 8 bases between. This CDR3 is CASSDSRNTEAFF. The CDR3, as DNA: TGCGCCAGCAGCGACAGCCGGAACACTGAAGCTTTCTTT.

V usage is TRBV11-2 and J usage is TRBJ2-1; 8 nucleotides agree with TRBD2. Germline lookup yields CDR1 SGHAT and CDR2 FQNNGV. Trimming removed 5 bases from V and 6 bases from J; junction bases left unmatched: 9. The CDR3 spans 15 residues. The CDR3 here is CASSSSGGPTNEQFF. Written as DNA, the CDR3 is TGTGCCAGCAGCAGCAGCGGGGGCCCTACCAATGAGCAGTTCTTC.

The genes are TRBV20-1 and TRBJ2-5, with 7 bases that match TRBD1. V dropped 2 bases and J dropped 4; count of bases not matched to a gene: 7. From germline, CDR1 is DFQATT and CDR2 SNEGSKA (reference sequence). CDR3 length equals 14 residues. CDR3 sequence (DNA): TGCAGTGCTAGACGACAGGGATCACCAGAGACCCAGTACTTC. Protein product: CSARRQGSPETQYF.

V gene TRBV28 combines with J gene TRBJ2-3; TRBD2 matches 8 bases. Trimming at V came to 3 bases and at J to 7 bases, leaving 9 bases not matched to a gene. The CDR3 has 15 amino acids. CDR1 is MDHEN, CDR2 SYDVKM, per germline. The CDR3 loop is CASSLAGGRSNTQYF. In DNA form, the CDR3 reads TGTGCCAGCAGTTTGGCGGGGGGCCGTTCAAATACGCAGTATTTT. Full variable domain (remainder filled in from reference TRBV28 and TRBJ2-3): DVKVTQSSRYLVKRTGEKVFLECVQDMDHENMFWYRQDPGLGLRLIYFSYDVKMKEKGDIPEGYSVSREKKERFSLILESASTNQTSMYLCASSLAGGRSNTQYFGPGTRLTVL.

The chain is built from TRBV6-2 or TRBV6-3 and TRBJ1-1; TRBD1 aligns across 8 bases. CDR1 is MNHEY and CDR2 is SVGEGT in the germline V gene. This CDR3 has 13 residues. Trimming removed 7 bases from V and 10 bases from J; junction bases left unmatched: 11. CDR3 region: CASIQPDRVGAFF. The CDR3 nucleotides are TGTGCCAGCATTCAGCCGGACAGGGTTGGAGCTTTCTTT.

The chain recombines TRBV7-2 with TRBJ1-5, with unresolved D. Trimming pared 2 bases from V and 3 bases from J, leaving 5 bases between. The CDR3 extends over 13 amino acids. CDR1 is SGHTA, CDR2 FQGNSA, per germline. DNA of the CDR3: TGTGCCAGCAGCTTATTCCCCAATCAGCCCCAGCATTTT. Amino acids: CASSLFPNQPQHF. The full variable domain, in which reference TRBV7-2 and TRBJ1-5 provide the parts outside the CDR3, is GAGVSQSPSNKVTEKGKDVELRCDPISGHTALYWYRQSLGQGLEFLIYFQGNSAPDKSGLPSDRFSAERTGGSVSTLTIQRTQQEDSAVYLCASSLFPNQPQHFGDGTRLSIL.

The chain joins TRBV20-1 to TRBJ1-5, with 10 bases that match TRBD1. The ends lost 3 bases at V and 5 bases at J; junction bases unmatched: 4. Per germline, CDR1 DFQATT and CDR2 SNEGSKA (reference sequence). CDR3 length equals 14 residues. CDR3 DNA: TGCAGTGCTAGGGGGACAGGGGCGGATCAGCCCCAGCATTTT. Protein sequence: CSARGTGADQPQHF.

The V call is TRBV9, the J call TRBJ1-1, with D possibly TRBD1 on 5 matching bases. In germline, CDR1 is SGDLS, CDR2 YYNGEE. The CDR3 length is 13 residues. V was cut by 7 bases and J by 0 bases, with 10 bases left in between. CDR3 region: CASSGHMNTEAFF. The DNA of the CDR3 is TGTGCCAGCTCCGGACATATGAACACTGAAGCTTTCTTT.

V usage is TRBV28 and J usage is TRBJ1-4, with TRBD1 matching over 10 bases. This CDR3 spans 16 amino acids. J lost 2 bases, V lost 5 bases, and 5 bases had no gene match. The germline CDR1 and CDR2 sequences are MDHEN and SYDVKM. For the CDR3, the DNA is TGTGCCAGCAGTCGGACAGGGGGGATTACTAATGAAAAACTGTTTTTT. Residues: CASSRTGGITNEKLFF. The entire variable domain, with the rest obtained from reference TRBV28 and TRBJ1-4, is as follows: DVKVTQSSRYLVKRTGEKVFLECVQDMDHENMFWYRQDPGLGLRLIYFSYDVKMKEKGDIPEGYSVSREKKERFSLILESASTNQTSMYLCASSRTGGITNEKLFFGSGTQLSVL.

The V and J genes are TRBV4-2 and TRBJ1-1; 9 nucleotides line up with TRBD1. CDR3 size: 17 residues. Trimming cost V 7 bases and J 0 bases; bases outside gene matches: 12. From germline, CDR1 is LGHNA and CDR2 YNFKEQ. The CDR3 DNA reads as TGTGCCAGCAAACTCACCGGGACAGGGACGGTGAACACTGAAGCTTTCTTT. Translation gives CASKLTGTGTVNTEAFF.

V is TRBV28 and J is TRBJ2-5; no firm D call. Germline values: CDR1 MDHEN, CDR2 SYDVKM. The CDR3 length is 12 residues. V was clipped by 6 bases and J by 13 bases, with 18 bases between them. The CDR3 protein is CASSPDTFRRYF. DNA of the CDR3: TGTGCCAGCAGCCCAGATACTTTTCGCCGGTACTTC.